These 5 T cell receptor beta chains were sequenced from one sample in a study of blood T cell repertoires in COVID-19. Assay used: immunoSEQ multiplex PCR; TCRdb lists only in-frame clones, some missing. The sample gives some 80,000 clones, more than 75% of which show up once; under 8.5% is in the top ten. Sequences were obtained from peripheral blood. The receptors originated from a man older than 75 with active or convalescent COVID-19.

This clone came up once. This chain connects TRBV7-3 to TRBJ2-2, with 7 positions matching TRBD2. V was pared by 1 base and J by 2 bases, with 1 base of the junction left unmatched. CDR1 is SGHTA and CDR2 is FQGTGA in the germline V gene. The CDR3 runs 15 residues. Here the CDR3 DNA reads TGTGCCAGCAGCTTAAGCGGGGGAAACACCGGGGAGCTGTTTTTT. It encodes CASSLSGGNTGELFF.

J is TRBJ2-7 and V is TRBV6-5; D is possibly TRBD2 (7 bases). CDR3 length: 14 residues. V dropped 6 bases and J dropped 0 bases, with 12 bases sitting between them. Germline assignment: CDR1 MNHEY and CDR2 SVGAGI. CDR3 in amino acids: CASRGGQSSYEQYV. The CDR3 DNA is TGTGCCAGCAGGGGGGGGCAAAGCTCCTACGAGCAGTACGTC.

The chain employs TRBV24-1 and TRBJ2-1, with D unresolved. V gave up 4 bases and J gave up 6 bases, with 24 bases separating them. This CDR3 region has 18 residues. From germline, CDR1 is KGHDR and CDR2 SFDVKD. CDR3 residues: CATSDPLADSRRRNEQFF. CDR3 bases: TGTGCCACCAGTGACCCTTTGGCCGACTCTAGAAGACGCAATGAGCAGTTCTTC.

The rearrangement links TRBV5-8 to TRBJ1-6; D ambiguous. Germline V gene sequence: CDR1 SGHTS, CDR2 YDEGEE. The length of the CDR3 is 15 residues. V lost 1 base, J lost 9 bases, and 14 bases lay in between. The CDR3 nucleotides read TGTGCCAGCAGCTTGCGCAGGCCGTTTCGTTCACCCCTCCACTTT. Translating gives CASSLRRPFRSPLHF. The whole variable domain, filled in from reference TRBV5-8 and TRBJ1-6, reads EAGVTQSPTHLIKTRGQQATLRCSPISGHTSVYWYQQALGLGLQFLLWYDEGEERNRGNFPPRFSGRQFPNYSSELNVNALELEDSALYLCASSLRRPFRSPLHFGNGTRLTVT.

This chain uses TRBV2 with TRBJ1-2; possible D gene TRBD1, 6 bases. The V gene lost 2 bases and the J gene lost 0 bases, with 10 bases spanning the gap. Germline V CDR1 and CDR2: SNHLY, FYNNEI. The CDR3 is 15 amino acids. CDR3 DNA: TGTGCCAGCAGTGAAATGGGACAACCTAACTATGGCTACACCTTC. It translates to CASSEMGQPNYGYTF.